The clone carrying this T cell receptor (beta chain) turned up a few times. Its antigen is unidentified. The data were taken from a study of blood T cells in healthy people across ages. A sample-barcoded 5' primer and a J-beta primer mix were used in a second PCR of roughly 7 to 12 cycles. Each CDR3 protein gets one entry after TCRdb re-called the 5' RACE reads with MiXCR. Here the sample spans about 680,000 distinct CDR3 sequences, around 48% being singletons. CDR1 SGHTA and CDR2 FQGNSA come from the germline V gene. J was trimmed by 5 bases and V by 5 bases; bases with no gene match: 7. The CDR3 extends over 14 amino acids. Study-wide results and caveats: Any conclusive comparison of naive versus antigen-experienced cells was prevented by using unsorted PBMCs.

The TCR sequence derives from a woman aged 55 to 70 in good health. The chain employs TRBV7-2 and TRBJ2-3, with 7 bases lining up with TRBD1. The sample consisted of blood. The CDR3 spells CASSTYRGQDTQYF. The CDR3, as DNA: TGTGCCAGCAGCACTTACAGGGGTCAAGATACGCAGTATTTT.